Listed here are 5 T cell receptor beta chains from one sample, sequenced in a study of shared clonotypes between healthy human individuals. Data came from immunoSEQ multiplex PCR; TCRdb stores just in-frame clones and leaves some out. The sample records approximately 1,500,000 clones, approximately 98% being singletons. Sequenced material: naive CD4+ T cells sorted from blood. The subset: CD45RA+ positively selected. The source of these receptors is a man aged 25-45 years in good health.

Notes on this clone: This specimen includes other DNA sequences encoding the same CDR3. This sequence joins TRBV20-1 and TRBJ1-4, with no clear D. Trimming shortened V by 6 bases and J by 7 bases, and 9 bases separated the two germline ends. In germline, CDR1 is DFQATT, CDR2 SNEGSKA (reference sequence). The CDR3 runs 11 residues. This chain's CDR3 is CSASRGEKLFF. The CDR3 DNA sequence: TGCAGTGCCTCAAGAGGTGAAAAACTGTTTTTT.

This clone was seen a single time. This chain joins TRBV18 and TRBJ1-5; D is ambiguous. Per germline, CDR1 KGHSH and CDR2 LQKENI. V was shortened by 2 bases and J by 0 bases, with 20 bases between the two germline ends. The CDR3 contains 19 residues. The CDR3 loop is CASSPRTGGGGYSNQPQHF. As DNA, the CDR3 is TGTGCCAGCTCACCAAGGACGGGAGGAGGTGGTTATAGCAATCAGCCCCAGCATTTT. The full variable domain, with the rest looked up from reference TRBV18 and TRBJ1-5, is NAGVMQNPRHLVRRRGQEARLRCSPMKGHSHVYWYRQLPEEGLKFMVYLQKENIIDESGMPKERFSAEFPKEGPSILRIQQVVRGDSAAYFCASSPRTGGGGYSNQPQHFGDGTRLSIL.

This chain links TRBV7-2 with TRBJ2-7; 7 nucleotides agree with TRBD1. J was trimmed by 1 base and V by 3 bases; bases with no gene match: 3. Germline assignment: CDR1 SGHTA and CDR2 FQGNSA. CDR3 length equals 14 residues. As DNA, the CDR3 is TGTGCCAGCAGCTTGTGGGACAGTTCCTACGAGCAGTACTTC. This encodes CASSLWDSSYEQYF. Complete variable domain (other parts from reference TRBV7-2 and TRBJ2-7): GAGVSQSPSNKVTEKGKDVELRCDPISGHTALYWYRQSLGQGLEFLIYFQGNSAPDKSGLPSDRFSAERTGGSVSTLTIQRTQQEDSAVYLCASSLWDSSYEQYFGPGTRLTVT.

This clone has a single count. V and J are TRBV9 and TRBJ2-5; D is ambiguous. V lost 0 bases to trimming and J lost 4 bases, with 7 bases between them. Germline-derived CDR1 and CDR2 are SGDLS and YYNGEE. CDR3 length equals 13 residues. In nucleotides, the CDR3 is TGTGCCAGCAGCGTAGTGTCTTTAGAGACCCAGTACTTC. This sequence encodes CASSVVSLETQYF. Variable domain in full (rest from reference TRBV9 and TRBJ2-5): DSGVTQTPKHLITATGQRVTLRCSPRSGDLSVYWYQQSLDQGLQFLIQYYNGEERAKGNILERFSAQQFPDLHSELNLSSLELGDSALYFCASSVVSLETQYFGPGTRLLVL.

The gene calls are TRBV2 and TRBJ2-2; D call uncertain. The CDR3 is made up of 12 amino acids. CDR1 and CDR2 (germline): SNHLY, FYNNEI. The V gene lost 7 bases and the J gene lost 3 bases, with 6 bases spanning the gap. The CDR3 sequence: CASTFHTGELFF. CDR3 nucleotide sequence: TGTGCCAGCACTTTTCACACCGGGGAGCTGTTTTTT.